These 28 T cell receptor beta chains were all obtained from the same sample, sequenced in a study of neurological immune-mediated disorders. TCRdb used MiXCR to reprocess the 5' RACE reads, holding one entry per CDR3 protein. The sample lists just under 60,000 distinct CDR3 sequences; around 3.5% were seen once. Material for sequencing was PBMCs. The receptors originated from a woman in her twenties or thirties with multiple sclerosis.

This clonotype was counted ten times or more. This chain uses TRBV20-1 with TRBJ1-1, with 7 nucleotides matching TRBD1. CDR1 DFQATT and CDR2 SNEGSKA come from the germline V gene (reference sequence). The CDR3 sequence is 13 residues long. J lost 0 bases, V lost 6 bases, and 4 bases had no gene match. CDR3: CSAPGQLNTEAFF. The CDR3 coding sequence is TGCAGTGCACCGGGACAGCTGAACACTGAAGCTTTCTTT.

The sample holds many counts of this clonotype. This sequence joins TRBV6-5 and TRBJ1-2; D is uncertain. CDR1 and CDR2 from the germline V gene are MNHEY and SVGAGI. The CDR3 consists of 12 residues. V lost 5 bases to trimming and J lost 7 bases, with 11 bases between them. The CDR3 sequence: CASSPPSGGYTF. The CDR3 nucleotides are TGTGCCAGCAGTCCACCAAGTGGTGGCTACACCTTC.

In its sample, this clonotype was seen many times. The rearrangement joins TRBV20-1 to TRBJ2-7, with TRBD2 matching 11 bases. Per germline, CDR1 DFQATT and CDR2 SNEGSKA (reference sequence). The V segment lost 3 bases and the J segment 1 base; nucleotides outside the gene matches: 2. This CDR3 contains 14 residues. CDR3 amino acids: CSARGTSGSYEQYF. In nucleotides, the CDR3 is TGCAGTGCTAGGGGGACTAGCGGATCCTACGAGCAGTACTTC.

By frequency in the sample, this clonotype is medium-sized (0.01 to 0.1%). The V call is TRBV20-1, the J call TRBJ2-1; D is perhaps TRBD2 (5 bases). The CDR3 totals 12 residues. V shed 6 bases and J shed 4 bases, with 10 bases lying between them. Germline V gene data show CDR1 as DFQATT and CDR2 as SNEGSKA (reference sequence). CDR3 in amino acids: CSAQPGYNEQFF. Here the CDR3 DNA reads TGCAGTGCCCAGCCGGGATACAATGAGCAGTTCTTC.

This clonotype was observed many times. The chain has TRBV7-3 and TRBJ2-7, with TRBD1 as a possible D gene (6 bases). Germline V gene lookup returns CDR1 SGHTA and CDR2 FQGTGA. The CDR3 sequence is 13 residues long. Trimming took 5 bases from V and 4 from J, leaving 12 bases between them. The CDR3 DNA is TGTGCCAGCAGCCCAAAAACAGGGTACGAGCAGTACTTC. As protein: CASSPKTGYEQYF.

The rearrangement links TRBV20-1 to TRBJ1-4, with D perhaps TRBD1 (5 bases). CDR1 is DFQATT, CDR2 SNEGSKA, per germline (reference sequence). The CDR3 spans 14 residues. V was clipped by 0 bases and J by 2 bases, with 7 bases between them. The CDR3 region is CSARDRGTNEKLFF. The CDR3 DNA follows: TGCAGTGCTAGAGATAGGGGTACTAATGAAAAACTGTTTTTT.

This clonotype was seen at least ten times. The rearrangement joins TRBV28 to TRBJ2-1; the match to TRBD2 covers 8 bases. This CDR3 is 13 amino acids long. CDR1 and CDR2 (germline): MDHEN, SYDVKM. V lost 3 bases and J lost 10; bases outside the gene matches: 5. CDR3 protein: CASSFTGRDEQFF. In DNA form, the CDR3 reads TGTGCCAGCAGTTTCACCGGGAGGGACGAGCAGTTCTTC.

This clonotype was recorded many times. The chain has TRBV27 and TRBJ1-1; D perhaps matches TRBD1 (5 bases). The V and J ends lost 1 base and 5 bases respectively, with 8 bases between them. This CDR3 is built from 13 residues. Germline loops: CDR1 MNHEY, CDR2 SMNVEV (reference sequence). As DNA, the CDR3 is TGTGCCAGCAGTTTATACAGACAGACTGAAGCTTTCTTT. It is translated as CASSLYRQTEAFF.

This clonotype was seen many times. The CDR3 nucleotides read TGTGCCAGCAGCTTGGAAGGGAGCAACTTCAATTCACCCCTCCACTTT. Protein sequence: CASSLEGSNFNSPLHF. The chain recombines TRBV5-6 with TRBJ1-6; no definite D call. This CDR3 is built from 16 residues. V lost 0 bases and J lost 7, with 14 bases in between. Per the germline V gene, CDR1 is SGHDT and CDR2 is YYEEEE.

This clonotype was recorded at least ten times. This chain connects TRBV5-1 to TRBJ1-3; D is undetermined. The germline V and J ends were trimmed by 0 bases and 0 bases, with 10 bases remaining between them. This CDR3 contains 16 residues. Germline V gene sequence: CDR1 SGHRS, CDR2 YFSETQ. CDR3 sequence reads: CASSLERPNSGNTIYF. The CDR3 nucleotides read TGCGCCAGCAGCTTGGAGCGGCCCAACTCTGGAAACACCATATATTTT.

This clonotype was seen at least ten times. This chain connects TRBV3-1 to TRBJ2-1; D is undetermined. Trimming stripped 1 base from V and 5 bases from J, with 6 bases between. This CDR3 is built from 13 residues. Per germline, CDR1 LGHDT and CDR2 YNNKEL (reference sequence). The DNA of the CDR3 is TGTGCCAGCAGCCAAGGCACAGACAATGAGCAGTTCTTC. Translating gives CASSQGTDNEQFF.

This clonotype was counted many times. The chain employs TRBV5-6 and TRBJ2-7, with D unresolved. Germline V gives CDR1 SGHDT, CDR2 YYEEEE. The CDR3 loop spans 14 amino acids. The V gene lost 3 bases and the J gene lost 4 bases, with 14 bases spanning the gap. CDR3 in DNA: TGTGCCAGCAGCTCCGGCGGTTCACAATACGAGCAGTACTTC. Translating gives CASSSGGSQYEQYF.

This clonotype was counted ten times or more. The chain links TRBV20-1 to TRBJ2-7; D is unclear. The CDR3 has 12 residues. CDR1 and CDR2 (germline): DFQATT, SNEGSKA (reference sequence). V was clipped by 3 bases and J by 1 base, with 7 bases between them. The CDR3 is CSASVASYEQYF. The CDR3 DNA sequence: TGCAGTGCTAGTGTTGCGTCCTACGAGCAGTACTTC.

This clonotype has a count of ten or more. The chain is built from TRBV9 and TRBJ2-2, with 10 bases lining up with TRBD2. V lost 6 bases to trimming and J lost 3 bases; unmatched junction nucleotides: 5. This CDR3 contains 15 residues. Looked up from germline, CDR1 is SGDLS and CDR2 is YYNGEE. The CDR3: CASTAGLADTGELFF. The CDR3 DNA reads as TGTGCCAGCACCGCAGGACTAGCGGACACCGGGGAGCTGTTTTTT.

This clonotype was observed many times. V usage is TRBV12-3 or TRBV12-4 and J usage is TRBJ1-1, with D uncertain. This CDR3 has 12 residues. V was pared by 3 bases and J by 4 bases, with 6 bases between. CDR3 loop: CASSFFGTEAFF. CDR3 nucleotides: TGTGCCAGCAGTTTTTTCGGCACTGAAGCTTTCTTT.

This clonotype appeared many times. The chain recombines TRBV5-1 with TRBJ2-1; D gene uncertain. V was trimmed by 0 bases and J by 6 bases, leaving 10 bases between them. Germline V gene data show CDR1 as SGHRS and CDR2 as YFSETQ. The CDR3 has 14 residues. CDR3 sequence reads: CASSLDPWSNEQFF. The CDR3 DNA follows: TGCGCCAGCAGCTTGGATCCCTGGAGCAATGAGCAGTTCTTC.

This clonotype was detected ten times or more. The chain employs TRBV7-2 and TRBJ2-7, with TRBD2 identical over 8 bases. Per the germline V gene, CDR1 is SGHTA and CDR2 is FQGNSA. This CDR3 is built from 13 residues. Trimming removed 5 bases from V and 4 bases from J; junction bases left unmatched: 4. The CDR3 sequence: CASSALAGYEQYF. CDR3 nucleotides: TGTGCCAGCAGCGCCTTAGCGGGGTACGAGCAGTACTTC.

This clonotype was counted between two and nine times. The genes are TRBV28 and TRBJ1-1; D gene ambiguous. V dropped 6 bases and J dropped 10 bases, with 15 bases sitting between them. The germline V gene encodes CDR1 MDHEN and CDR2 SYDVKM. The CDR3 totals 12 residues. The CDR3 coding sequence is TGTGCCAGCAGCGAAAGATCCCGGGGAGCTTTCTTT. Its translation is CASSERSRGAFF.

This clonotype occurred many times. The chain links TRBV11-2 to TRBJ1-1; D is undetermined. V was shortened by 4 bases and J by 4 bases, with 4 bases between the two germline ends. This CDR3 contains 11 residues. Germline CDR1 and CDR2: SGHAT and FQNNGV. CDR3 in amino acids: CASSYPTEAFF. CDR3 DNA sequence: TGTGCCAGCAGCTACCCCACTGAAGCTTTCTTT.

Many counts were recorded for this clonotype. V usage is TRBV29-1 and J usage is TRBJ1-2, with 7 bases identical to TRBD1. Trimming removed 2 bases from V and 7 bases from J; junction bases left unmatched: 10. The CDR3 loop spans 14 amino acids. CDR1 is SQVTM and CDR2 is ANQGSEA in the germline V gene. Here the CDR3 reads CSVEFRFEGAGYTF. The CDR3 DNA is TGCAGCGTTGAATTCAGATTCGAGGGGGCTGGCTACACCTTC.

The table lists this clonotype with many counts. V and J are TRBV20-1 and TRBJ1-5, with TRBD1 as a possible D gene (6 bases). In germline, CDR1 is DFQATT, CDR2 SNEGSKA (reference sequence). Trimming left V 8 bases short and J 0 bases short, with 14 bases between. The CDR3 has 14 residues. The chain's CDR3 is CSLGTSYSNQPQHF. The CDR3 DNA sequence: TGCAGTCTCGGGACAAGTTATAGCAATCAGCCCCAGCATTTT.

In its sample, this clonotype was seen many times. V gene TRBV4-1 combines with J gene TRBJ2-7; the D is unclear. Germline CDR1 is MGHRA and CDR2 is YSYEKL. This CDR3 contains 14 residues. V was clipped by 4 bases and J by 3 bases, with 13 bases between them. The CDR3: CASSPRQAGYEQYF. The CDR3, as DNA: TGCGCCAGCAGCCCAAGGCAGGCCGGCTACGAGCAGTACTTC.

This clonotype occurred many times. This chain links TRBV6-2 or TRBV6-3 with TRBJ2-1; no firm D call. Germline V gene sequence: CDR1 MNHEY, CDR2 SVGEGT. The CDR3 loop spans 11 amino acids. Trimming left V 8 bases short and J 9 bases short, with 11 bases between. CDR3 in DNA: TGTGCCAGCCTACACGCTACTGAGCAGTTCTTC. Amino acid sequence: CASLHATEQFF.

There are many counts of this clonotype. The V and J genes are TRBV6-5 and TRBJ1-1; possibly TRBD1 for D (5 bases). The CDR3 has 12 residues. With 4 bases removed from V and 10 bases from J, the gap between germline ends came to 13 bases. In germline, CDR1 is MNHEY, CDR2 SVGAGI. CDR3 in amino acids: CASSSETGRAFF. CDR3 DNA sequence: TGTGCCAGCAGTTCCGAAACAGGCAGAGCTTTCTTT.

There are many counts of this clonotype. The rearrangement joins TRBV20-1 to TRBJ1-1; D remains ambiguous. This CDR3 has 13 residues. The V end lost 6 bases, the J end lost 6 bases, and 17 bases lay between the germline ends. The germline CDR1 and CDR2 sequences are DFQATT and SNEGSKA (reference sequence). In DNA form, the CDR3 reads TGCAGTGCGCCCCGACTCGGGTTCCCTGAAGCTTTCTTT. It is translated as CSAPRLGFPEAFF.

In this sample, this clonotype turned up many times. The J gene is TRBJ2-7, the V gene TRBV9; 7 bases map to TRBD1. The CDR3 totals 15 residues. Germline trimming cut 0 bases from V and 4 bases from J; bases unmatched to any gene: 7. The germline gives CDR1 SGDLS, CDR2 YYNGEE. The CDR3 nucleotides read TGTGCCAGCAGCGTAGAAGCCGGGACAGCATACGAGCAGTACTTC. Translating it yields CASSVEAGTAYEQYF.

This clonotype was seen many times. The chain has TRBV5-1 and TRBJ2-2; D remains ambiguous. V dropped 0 bases and J dropped 7 bases, with 13 bases sitting between them. CDR1 is SGHRS and CDR2 is YFSETQ in the germline V gene. CDR3 length: 15 amino acids. The CDR3 loop is CASSLGGTANGELFF. As DNA, the CDR3 is TGCGCCAGCAGCTTGGGTGGCACAGCTAACGGGGAGCTGTTTTTT.

This clonotype was recorded at least ten times. The chain carries TRBV5-1 and TRBJ2-7; D may be TRBD1 (5 bases). The CDR3 runs to 14 residues. Trimming removed 6 bases at V and 8 bases at J, with 21 bases between. In germline, CDR1 is SGHRS, CDR2 YFSETQ. DNA of the CDR3: TGCGCCAGCAAGCTTGGGGTCCAGGGTACCCAGCAGTACTTC. The encoded protein is CASKLGVQGTQQYF.